This T cell receptor beta chain was sequenced during a study of graft-versus-host responses after intestinal transplantation. Overall study: Multivisceral, liver-intestinal, or isolated intestinal transplants were performed in recipients.

Study-level results: GvH clones surfaced in recipient marrow, some emerging earlier in ileum or blood.

Graft specimens yielded both intraepithelial and lamina propria lymphocytes. The method was immunoSEQ multiplex PCR; TCRdb's version includes in-frame clones alone and lacks a portion of them. The top ten clones hold 18% of a sample with 15,000 to 20,000 clones, 80% of them seen once. The CDR3 runs 11 residues. The germline V gene encodes CDR1 DFQATT and CDR2 SNEGSKA (reference sequence). On this clone: Its antigen is currently unknown.

The chain couples TRBV20-1 to TRBJ2-7, with a weak D call TRBD2 (5 bases). The sequencing used ileum tissue, collected approximately 110 days after intestinal transplant. The receptor was derived from a human patient who received an intestinal transplant, so some T cells may come from the graft donor. CDR3 amino acids: CSPNSGYEQYF. The CDR3 DNA is TGCAGCCCGAACAGCGGATACGAGCAGTACTTC.